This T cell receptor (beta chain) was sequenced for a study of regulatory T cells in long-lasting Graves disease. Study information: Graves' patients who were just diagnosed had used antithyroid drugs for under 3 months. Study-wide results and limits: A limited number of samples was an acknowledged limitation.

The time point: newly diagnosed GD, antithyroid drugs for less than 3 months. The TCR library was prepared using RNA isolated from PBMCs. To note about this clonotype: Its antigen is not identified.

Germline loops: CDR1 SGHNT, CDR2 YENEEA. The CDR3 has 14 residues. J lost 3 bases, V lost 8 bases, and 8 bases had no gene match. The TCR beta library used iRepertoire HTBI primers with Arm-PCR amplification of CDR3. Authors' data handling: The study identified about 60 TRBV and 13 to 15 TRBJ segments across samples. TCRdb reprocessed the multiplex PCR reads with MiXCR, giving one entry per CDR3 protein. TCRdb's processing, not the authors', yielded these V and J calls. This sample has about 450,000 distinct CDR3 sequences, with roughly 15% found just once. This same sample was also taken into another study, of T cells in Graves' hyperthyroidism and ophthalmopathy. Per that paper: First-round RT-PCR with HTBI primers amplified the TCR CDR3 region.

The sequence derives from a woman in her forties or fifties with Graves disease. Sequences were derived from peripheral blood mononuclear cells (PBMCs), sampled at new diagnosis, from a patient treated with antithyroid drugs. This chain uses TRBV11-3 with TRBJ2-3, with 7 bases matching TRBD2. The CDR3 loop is CASGGGSSTDTQYF. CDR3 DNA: TGTGCCAGCGGAGGCGGGAGTTCAACAGATACGCAGTATTTT.